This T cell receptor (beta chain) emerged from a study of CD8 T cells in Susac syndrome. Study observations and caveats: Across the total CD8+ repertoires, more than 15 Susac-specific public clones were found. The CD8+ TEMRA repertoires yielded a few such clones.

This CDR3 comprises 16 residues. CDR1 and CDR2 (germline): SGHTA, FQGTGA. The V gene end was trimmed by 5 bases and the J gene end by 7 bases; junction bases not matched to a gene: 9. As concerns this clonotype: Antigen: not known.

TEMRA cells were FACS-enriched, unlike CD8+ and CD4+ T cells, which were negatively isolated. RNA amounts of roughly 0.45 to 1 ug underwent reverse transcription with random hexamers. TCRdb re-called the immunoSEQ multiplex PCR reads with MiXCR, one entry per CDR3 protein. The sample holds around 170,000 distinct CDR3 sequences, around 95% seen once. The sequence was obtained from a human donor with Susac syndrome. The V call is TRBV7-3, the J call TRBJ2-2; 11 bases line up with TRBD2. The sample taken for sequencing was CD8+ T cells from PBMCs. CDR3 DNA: TGTGCCAGCAGCAGAACCGGGACTAGCGGCGGCGGGGAGCTGTTTTTT. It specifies CASSRTGTSGGGELFF.